Listed below are T cell receptor beta chains from one sample, sequenced in a study of somatic mutations in cytotoxic T cells in rheumatoid arthritis. Repertoires were generated with immunoSEQ multiplex PCR, while TCRdb's copy carries only in-frame clones and drops some. The sample lists 16,000 or so clones, 60% to 85% occurring once. Sequenced input: CD8+ T cells sorted from blood. The source of these receptors is an adult with rheumatoid arthritis. Both conserved end residues are part of each CDR3. The D gene is left open where the match is weak. Clone size, where shown, is once, few, many, or a class for clones that have expanded.

DNA: TGTGCCAGCAGTTTTCGAGGGATCCATGAGCAGTTCTTC
CDR3: CASSFRGIHEQFF
D: -
V: TRBV27
J: TRBJ2-1
size: -

DNA: TGTGCCAGCAGTGAATGGGGGACAGGGGGCGACGAGCAGTACTTC
CDR3: CASSEWGTGGDEQYF
D: TRBD1
V: TRBV6-1
J: TRBJ2-7
size: -

DNA: TGTGCCAGCAGTGAAATGGGGACAGGGAATGAAAAACTGTTTTTT
CDR3: CASSEMGTGNEKLFF
D: TRBD1
V: TRBV6-1
J: TRBJ1-4
size: -

DNA: TGTGCCAGCAGAAAGGGATCTCCCCGGGAGGAGACCCAGTACTTC
CDR3: CASRKGSPREETQYF
D: -
V: TRBV6-8
J: TRBJ2-5
size: once

DNA: TGTGCCAATTCAGACCAGACGGAGCTGTTTTTT
CDR3: CANSDQTELFF
D: -
V: TRBV2
J: TRBJ2-2
size: -

DNA: TGTGCCAGTAGTTGGCGGCCTGATCAGCCCCAGCATTTT
CDR3: CASSWRPDQPQHF
D: -
V: TRBV19
J: TRBJ1-5
size: -

DNA: TGTGCCAGCAGCGCCACCCTAGCGGCCTCAAGAGATACGCAGTATTTT
CDR3: CASSATLAASRDTQYF
D: TRBD2
V: TRBV11-2
J: TRBJ2-3
size: few

DNA: TGTGCCAGCAGCACCAATATAGACGAGCAGTACTTC
CDR3: CASSTNIDEQYF
D: -
V: TRBV9
J: TRBJ2-7
size: -

DNA: TGTGCCAGCAGCCAGCCGGGACAGGGGTTCACCGGGGAGCTGTTTTTT
CDR3: CASSQPGQGFTGELFF
D: TRBD1
V: TRBV9
J: TRBJ2-2
size: -

DNA: TGTGCCAGCAGTGAAGGGGTGGGGCTCTCCGGCTGGGAGACCCAGTACTTC
CDR3: CASSEGVGLSGWETQYF
D: -
V: TRBV6-1
J: TRBJ2-5
size: -

DNA: TGCGCCAGCAGTCTAGACAGGATATCCTACAATGAGCAGTTCTTC
CDR3: CASSLDRISYNEQFF
D: -
V: TRBV4-1
J: TRBJ2-1
size: -

DNA: TGTGCCAGCAGGCAGACTAGCGGGCAACACAGGAATACGCAGTATTTT
CDR3: CASRQTSGQHRNTQYF
D: TRBD2
V: TRBV5-4
J: TRBJ2-3
size: -

DNA: TGTGCCAGCCGCGCGGGTTTTGAGCAGTTCTTC
CDR3: CASRAGFEQFF
D: -
V: TRBV27
J: TRBJ2-1
size: -

DNA: TGTGCCAGCAGATCTACAGGGGGCGGCACAGATACGCAGTATTTT
CDR3: CASRSTGGGTDTQYF
D: TRBD1
V: TRBV27
J: TRBJ2-3
size: -

DNA: TGTGCCACCAGCGGTCCACTAGCGGGGGTTCCCGCGGATACGCAGTATTTT
CDR3: CATSGPLAGVPADTQYF
D: TRBD2
V: TRBV15
J: TRBJ2-3
size: few

DNA: TGTGCCAGCAGCCCGGGGGGACCGAGCAATCCTGGCTACACCTTC
CDR3: CASSPGGPSNPGYTF
D: -
V: TRBV5-4
J: TRBJ1-2
size: -

DNA: TGTGCCAGCAGCGTACTGAGGGCTTGGAGTCCGCCAGATACGCAGTATTTT
CDR3: CASSVLRAWSPPDTQYF
D: -
V: TRBV9
J: TRBJ2-3
size: once

DNA: TGTGCCAGCAGCTCAATAGCGGGGGGCTACGAGCAGTACTTC
CDR3: CASSSIAGGYEQYF
D: TRBD2
V: TRBV7-2
J: TRBJ2-7
size: -

DNA: TGTGCCAGCAGTTACTCTTCCGAGCAGTACTTC
CDR3: CASSYSSEQYF
D: -
V: TRBV6-6
J: TRBJ2-7
size: -

DNA: TGCGCCAGCAGCCAAGATCCCGGCCGCGACAATGAGCAGTTCTTC
CDR3: CASSQDPGRDNEQFF
D: -
V: TRBV4-1
J: TRBJ2-1
size: -

DNA: TGTGCCAGCAGCTCTACAGTTTGGCTAGCGGGGACCTACAATGAGCAGTTCTTC
CDR3: CASSSTVWLAGTYNEQFF
D: TRBD2
V: TRBV7-9
J: TRBJ2-1
size: -

DNA: TGTGCCAGCAGTCAGGGAATTGAGACCCAGTACTTC
CDR3: CASSQGIETQYF
D: -
V: TRBV7-9
J: TRBJ2-5
size: -

DNA: TGTGCCAGCAGAACGTACCCCCTTCTCGACAATGAGCAGTTCTTC
CDR3: CASRTYPLLDNEQFF
D: -
V: TRBV6-1
J: TRBJ2-1
size: -

DNA: TGTGCCAGCAGCCAAGTTCCGGGACTAGAAACCGGGGAGCTGTTTTTT
CDR3: CASSQVPGLETGELFF
D: TRBD2
V: TRBV4-2
J: TRBJ2-2
size: -

DNA: TGTGCCAGCAGCTTCCCCCTGAACAGGGAATCGGCTTTCTTT
CDR3: CASSFPLNRESAFF
D: -
V: TRBV5-6
J: TRBJ1-1
size: -

DNA: TGTGCCAGCGGATATGCCAGGGACGGCTACACCTTC
CDR3: CASGYARDGYTF
D: -
V: TRBV7-2
J: TRBJ1-2
size: once

DNA: TGTGCCAGTAGTATGACAGGGCCCCAGCATTTT
CDR3: CASSMTGPQHF
D: -
V: TRBV19
J: TRBJ1-5
size: -

DNA: TGTGCCATCAGTGAGTCGACAGGAATCGGGTATGGCTACACCTTC
CDR3: CAISESTGIGYGYTF
D: -
V: TRBV10-3
J: TRBJ1-2
size: once

DNA: TGTGCCAGCAAACAGGGATACGGCTACACCTTC
CDR3: CASKQGYGYTF
D: -
V: TRBV6-1
J: TRBJ1-2
size: -

DNA: TGTGCCAGCAGCATGGGGGGAAGGGGAACAAACTATGGCTACACCTTC
CDR3: CASSMGGRGTNYGYTF
D: -
V: TRBV5-6
J: TRBJ1-2
size: -

DNA: TGTGCCAGCAGCGTAGGACCGACCACCGGGGAGCTGTTTTTT
CDR3: CASSVGPTTGELFF
D: -
V: TRBV9
J: TRBJ2-2
size: -

DNA: TGCGCCAGCAGCCAAACATCGACTAGCGGGGGGTTGACCCAGTACTTC
CDR3: CASSQTSTSGGLTQYF
D: TRBD2
V: TRBV4-1
J: TRBJ2-5
size: -

DNA: TGTGCCAGCCGGGGCGGGGGCGATGAGCAGTTCTTC
CDR3: CASRGGGDEQFF
D: -
V: TRBV25-1
J: TRBJ2-1
size: -

DNA: TGTGCCAGCAGTTTACATGTCGGGGCCAACGTCCTGACTTTC
CDR3: CASSLHVGANVLTF
D: -
V: TRBV27
J: TRBJ2-6
size: -

DNA: TGTGCCTGGAGTTCTGCGGAGGGTAACATTCAGTACTTC
CDR3: CAWSSAEGNIQYF
D: -
V: TRBV30
J: TRBJ2-4
size: -

DNA: TGTGCCAGCCCAGGGGAATTAGCCGGGGAGCTGTTTTTT
CDR3: CASPGELAGELFF
D: -
V: TRBV5-4
J: TRBJ2-2
size: -

DNA: TGCGCCAGCAGACTGGGGGGGGGCGGCTACGAGCAGTACTTC
CDR3: CASRLGGGGYEQYF
D: -
V: TRBV5-1
J: TRBJ2-7
size: -

DNA: TGTGCCAGCAGCTTAGAATTAAGGGAGCACCACTATGGCTACACCTTC
CDR3: CASSLELREHHYGYTF
D: -
V: TRBV13
J: TRBJ1-2
size: once

DNA: TGTGCCAGCAGTTCAGGGTCTAACTATGGCTACACCTTC
CDR3: CASSSGSNYGYTF
D: -
V: TRBV27
J: TRBJ1-2
size: -

DNA: TGTGCCAGCAGGGGAGGGTTGGGCACAGATACGCAGTATTTT
CDR3: CASRGGLGTDTQYF
D: TRBD2
V: TRBV7-9
J: TRBJ2-3
size: -

DNA: TGTGCCAGCAGCTTAGCCGGGGACAGCTCCTACGAGCAGTACTTC
CDR3: CASSLAGDSSYEQYF
D: TRBD1
V: TRBV7-6
J: TRBJ2-7
size: -

DNA: TGTGCCAGCAGTGAAACACAGGGCTCCTACGAGCAGTACTTC
CDR3: CASSETQGSYEQYF
D: -
V: TRBV6-1
J: TRBJ2-7
size: -

DNA: TGTGCCAGCAGCCAAGATGCCGGCAGCTTCCCCTACGAGCAGTACTTC
CDR3: CASSQDAGSFPYEQYF
D: -
V: TRBV14
J: TRBJ2-7
size: -

DNA: TGTGCCAGCAGTGAAGTACAGTCCTACGAGCAGTACTTC
CDR3: CASSEVQSYEQYF
D: -
V: TRBV6-1
J: TRBJ2-7
size: -

DNA: TGCAGCGTTGAACTTGTATTGGCGGCTTCTAATGAAAAACTGTTTTTT
CDR3: CSVELVLAASNEKLFF
D: -
V: TRBV29-1
J: TRBJ1-4
size: -

DNA: TGTGCCAGCAGCCTCATTGCAGCCGTCAACTACGAGCAGTACTTC
CDR3: CASSLIAAVNYEQYF
D: -
V: TRBV14
J: TRBJ2-7
size: -

DNA: TGCGCCAGCAGCTCAAGCTCTCTAGGAGGGGACGCTCTCACCTTC
CDR3: CASSSSSLGGDALTF
D: -
V: TRBV4-1
J: TRBJ1-2
size: -

DNA: TGTGCCAGCAGCTTGGGGACAGGGGCAACCTACGAGCAGTACTTC
CDR3: CASSLGTGATYEQYF
D: TRBD1
V: TRBV11-2
J: TRBJ2-7
size: few

DNA: TGTGCCAGCAGACACTCGGGACAGGGGCTAGAAAAACTGTTTTTT
CDR3: CASRHSGQGLEKLFF
D: TRBD1
V: TRBV7-9
J: TRBJ1-4
size: -

DNA: TGTGCCAGCAGCGTCGGGACAGCCGTCAATCAGCCCCAGCATTTT
CDR3: CASSVGTAVNQPQHF
D: TRBD1
V: TRBV5-6
J: TRBJ1-5
size: once

DNA: TGTGCCAGCAGTGAGTTGGCAGTGACCTACGAGCAGTACTTC
CDR3: CASSELAVTYEQYF
D: -
V: TRBV2
J: TRBJ2-7
size: -

DNA: TGTGCCAGCAGCAAGCGAAGGGAGTCTGGGGCCAACGTCCTGACTTTC
CDR3: CASSKRRESGANVLTF
D: -
V: TRBV21-1
J: TRBJ2-6
size: -

DNA: TGTGCCAGCAGCCTAACCTCTTTGGGACAGTACGAGCAGTACTTC
CDR3: CASSLTSLGQYEQYF
D: TRBD1
V: TRBV11-2
J: TRBJ2-7
size: -

DNA: TGCGCCAGCACCCGAGACAACAGAATGAACACTGAAGCTTTCTTT
CDR3: CASTRDNRMNTEAFF
D: -
V: TRBV4-1
J: TRBJ1-1
size: -

DNA: TGTGCCAGCAGCTCCCTAGGGACAGTGAATCAGCCCCAGCATTTT
CDR3: CASSSLGTVNQPQHF
D: TRBD1
V: TRBV7-8
J: TRBJ1-5
size: few